This TCR beta chain was recorded in a study of naive CD8 T cells in extremely preterm neonates (TCRdb year 2017). Looking at the study overall: Sorted naive CD8+ T cells from four age groups (extremely preterm neonates, term neonates, young children and adults) were used in the study to compare TCRbeta CDR3 repertoires.

Notes on this clone: Its binding antigen is unknown. No qualities accompany the bases; no much larger clone lies one base away.

The term cord blood was obtained from four or five elective full-term cesarean deliveries at about 36-41 weeks of gestation that occurred without labor or rupture of membranes. Exclusion from the study was applied to pregnancies with fetal demise, active maternal HSV infection or known maternal HIV infection. A FACSAria III cell sorter was used to sort live, Annexin V-negative naive CD8+ T cells (CD3+CD8+CD45RA+CCR7+). Between roughly 17,000 and 110,000 naive CD8+ T cells were sorted per sample. Mixed venous-arterial cord blood was collected with preassembled standardized sampling kits. Cord blood was held at room temperature and processed no more than 4 hours after collection. Ficoll-Paque density gradient centrifugation was used to isolate mononuclear cells from diluted blood. Before sorting, mononuclear cells were cryopreserved in around 10% DMSO with about 90% FBS and kept in long-term storage at -150 degrees C. After thawing, the cells were stained with Annexin V and with antibodies against CD3, CD8, CCR7 and CD45RA. Genomic DNA was extracted from snap-frozen sorted cell pellets with the DNeasy Blood and Tissue Kit.

A two-step, bias-controlled multiplex PCR was used to amplify TCRbeta CDR3 regions from genomic DNA. The multiplex PCR used primers specific for every TRBV and TRBJ gene segment. TCRbeta repertoire data were generated with the immunoSEQ Assay. As for the authors' bioinformatics: A relative-frequency ratio and a modified nearest-neighbor algorithm were applied to filter and cluster reads so that closely related sequences were merged. IMGT annotation was followed for the assignment of V, D and J genes to CDR3 sequences. Template counts were corrected for PCR amplification bias by normalization and were quantified against synthetic TCR CDR3 analog sequences. Only unique productive sequences, defined as in-frame CDR3 sequences without stop codons, were included in the analyses. The immunoSEQ Analyzer software was used to calculate clonality, defined as 1 minus Pielou's evenness, and iChao1 richness. Statistical testing was performed in JMP, using Student's t-test or a non-parametric test depending on Shapiro-Wilk normality results. In TCRdb, the immuneACCESS table is reduced to in-frame sequences with V and J assigned. These tables do not hold every clone; where another copy was compared, an unresolved V gene accounts for under half, and the others remain unexplained. For V, J and clone size, that table is used; D and trimming come from the DNA. The sample records 6,500 or so clones, 98% of which are singletons. The ten largest clones represent more than 0.4% of the sample.

Taken from the germline V gene, the CDR1 and CDR2 loops are SGDLS and YYNGEE. The CDR3, from cysteine to phenylalanine, totals 14 residues. The entry retains the CDR3 DNA only, 42 bases that are in frame from base 1. Cut back by 0 bases and 2 bases, the V and J ends lie 7 bases apart. The research as a whole found: Preterm neonates had significantly lower iChao1 richness than all other age groups (p < 0.05) and an even clone distribution, indicating a less rich repertoire. Preterm neonates shared more CDR3 nucleotide sequences (2.7%) than term neonates (approximately 0.4%), young children (roughly 0.03%) and adults (approximately 0.01%). As limitations, the authors pointed to a small sample size and variable productive template counts among preterm samples. Prospective longitudinal studies of preterm and term neonates were called for by the authors so that T cell development could be tracked within individuals. Preterm CDR3s were shorter, with fewer N additions and less junctional trimming, and were closer to germline than those of older groups.

The chain was built from TRBV9 and TRBJ2-3, with no confidently assigned D gene. The receptor was isolated from a newborn in good health. Material for sequencing was naive CD8+ T cells from cord blood. The base sequence is TGTGCCAGCAGCGTAGCTACTTTCACAGATACGCAGTATTTT. Protein translation: CASSVATFTDTQYF.